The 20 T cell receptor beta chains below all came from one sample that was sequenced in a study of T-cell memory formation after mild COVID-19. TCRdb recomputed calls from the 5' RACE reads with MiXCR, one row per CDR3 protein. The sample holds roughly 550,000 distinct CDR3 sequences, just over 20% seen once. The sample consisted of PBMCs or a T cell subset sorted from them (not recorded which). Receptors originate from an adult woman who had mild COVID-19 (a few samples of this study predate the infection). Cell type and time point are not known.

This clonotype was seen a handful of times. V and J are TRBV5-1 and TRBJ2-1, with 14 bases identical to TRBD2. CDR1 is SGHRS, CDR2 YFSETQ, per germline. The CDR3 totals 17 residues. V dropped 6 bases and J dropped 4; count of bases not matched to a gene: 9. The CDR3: CASTFGGLAGVYNEQFF. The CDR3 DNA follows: TGCGCCAGCACCTTCGGGGGACTAGCGGGAGTTTACAATGAGCAGTTCTTC.

The CDR3 loop is CASSDTGLAATF. The CDR3 coding sequence is TGTGCCAGCAGTGATACGGGGCTCGCGGCCACCTTC. This chain joins TRBV12-3 or TRBV12-4 and TRBJ1-2; tentative D call: TRBD1 (5 bases). Trimming took off 5 bases at V and 13 bases at J, with 17 bases between the two ends. CDR3 length: 12 amino acids.

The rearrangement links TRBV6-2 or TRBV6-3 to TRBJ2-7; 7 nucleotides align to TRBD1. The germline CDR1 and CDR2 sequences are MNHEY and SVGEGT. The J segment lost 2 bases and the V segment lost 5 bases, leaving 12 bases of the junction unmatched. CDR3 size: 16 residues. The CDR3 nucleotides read TGTGCCAGCAGTAATTTAGCCTTCGGGACAGCCTACGAGCAGTACTTC. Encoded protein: CASSNLAFGTAYEQYF.

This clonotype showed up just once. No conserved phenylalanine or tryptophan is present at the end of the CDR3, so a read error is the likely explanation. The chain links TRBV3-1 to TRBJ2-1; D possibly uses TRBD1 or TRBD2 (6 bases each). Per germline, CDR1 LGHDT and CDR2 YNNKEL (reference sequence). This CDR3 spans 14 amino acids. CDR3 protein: CACSEGVGYTEQFL. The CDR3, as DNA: TGTGCCTGCTCGGAGGGGGTGGGTTACACTGAGCAGTTCCTC.

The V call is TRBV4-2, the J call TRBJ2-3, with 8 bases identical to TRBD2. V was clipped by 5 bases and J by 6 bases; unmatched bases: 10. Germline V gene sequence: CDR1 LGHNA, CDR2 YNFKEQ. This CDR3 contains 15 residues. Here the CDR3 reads CASSTRGGAEDTQYF. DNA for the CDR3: TGTGCCAGCAGCACCCGGGGGGGGGCCGAGGATACGCAGTATTTT.

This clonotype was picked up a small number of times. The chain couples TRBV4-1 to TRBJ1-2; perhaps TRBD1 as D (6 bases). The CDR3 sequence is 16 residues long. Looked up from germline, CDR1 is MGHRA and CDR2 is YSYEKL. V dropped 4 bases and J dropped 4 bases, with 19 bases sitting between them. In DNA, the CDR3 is TGCGCCAGCAGCCTGACGGACAGCCTCACCCTCTATGGCTACACCTTC. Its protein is CASSLTDSLTLYGYTF.

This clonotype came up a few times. Written as DNA, the CDR3 is TGTGCCAGCAGCTTATCCGCGACGAACACCGGGGAGCTGTTTTTT. Translating it yields CASSLSATNTGELFF. The chain links TRBV7-2 to TRBJ2-2, with D unclear. V lost 2 bases, J lost 0 bases, and 7 bases lay in between. Germline values: CDR1 SGHTA, CDR2 FQGNSA. The CDR3 runs 15 residues.

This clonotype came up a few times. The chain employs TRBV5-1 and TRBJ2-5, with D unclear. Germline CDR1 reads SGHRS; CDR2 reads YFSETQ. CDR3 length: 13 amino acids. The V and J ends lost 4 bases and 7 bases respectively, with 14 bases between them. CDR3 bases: TGCGCCAGCAGCCTCTTTACTGACGGGACCCAGTACTTC. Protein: CASSLFTDGTQYF.

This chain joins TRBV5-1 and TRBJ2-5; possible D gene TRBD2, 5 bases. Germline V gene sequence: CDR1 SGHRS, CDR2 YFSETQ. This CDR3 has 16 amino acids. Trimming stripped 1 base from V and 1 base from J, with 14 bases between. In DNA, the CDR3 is TGCGCCAGCAGCTTGTTCTCCAGCGGCGGCCAAGAGACCCAGTACTTC. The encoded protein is CASSLFSSGGQETQYF.

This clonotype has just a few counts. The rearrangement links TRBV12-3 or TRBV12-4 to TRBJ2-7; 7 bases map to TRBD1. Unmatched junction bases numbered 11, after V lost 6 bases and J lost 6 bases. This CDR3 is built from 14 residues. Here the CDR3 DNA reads TGTGCCAGCAGACTGACCCAGGGGGTTGGCGAGCAGTACTTC. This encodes CASRLTQGVGEQYF.

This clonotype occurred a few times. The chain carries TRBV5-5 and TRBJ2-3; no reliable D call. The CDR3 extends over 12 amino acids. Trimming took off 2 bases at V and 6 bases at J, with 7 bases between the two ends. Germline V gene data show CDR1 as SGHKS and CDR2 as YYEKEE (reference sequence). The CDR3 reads CASSFLDDTQYF. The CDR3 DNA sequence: TGTGCCAGCAGCTTTCTTGATGATACGCAGTATTTT. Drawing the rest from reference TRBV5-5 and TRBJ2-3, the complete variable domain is DAGVTQSPTHLIKTRGQQVTLRCSPISGHKSVSWYQQVLGQGPQFIFQYYEKEERGRGNFPDRFSARQFPNYSSELNVNALLLGDSALYLCASSFLDDTQYFGPGTRLTVL.

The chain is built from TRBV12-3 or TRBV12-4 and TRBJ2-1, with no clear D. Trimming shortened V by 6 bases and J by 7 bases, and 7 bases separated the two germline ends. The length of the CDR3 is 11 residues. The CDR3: CASRAWNEQFF. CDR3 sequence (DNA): TGTGCCAGCAGAGCTTGGAATGAGCAGTTCTTC.

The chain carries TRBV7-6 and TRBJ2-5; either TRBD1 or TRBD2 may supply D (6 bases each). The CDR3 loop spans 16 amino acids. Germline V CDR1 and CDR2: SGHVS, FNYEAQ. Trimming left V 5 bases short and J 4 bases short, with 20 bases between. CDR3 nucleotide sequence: TGTGCCAGCAGCACATGGACAGTGGCGGAGGGAGAGACCCAGTACTTC. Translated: CASSTWTVAEGETQYF.

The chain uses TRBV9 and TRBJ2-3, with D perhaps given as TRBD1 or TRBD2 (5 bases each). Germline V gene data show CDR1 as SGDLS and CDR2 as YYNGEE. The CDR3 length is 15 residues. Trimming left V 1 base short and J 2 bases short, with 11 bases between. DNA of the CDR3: TGTGCCAGCAGCGTATACGGGGCCGACACAGATACGCAGTATTTT. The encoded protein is CASSVYGADTDTQYF.

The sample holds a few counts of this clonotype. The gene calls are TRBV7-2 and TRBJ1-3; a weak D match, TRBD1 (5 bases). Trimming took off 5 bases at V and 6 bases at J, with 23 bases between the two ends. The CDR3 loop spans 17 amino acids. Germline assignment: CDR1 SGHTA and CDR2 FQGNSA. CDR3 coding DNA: TGTGCCAGCAGCCCACGGATCCGACAGAGCCTAGAAAACACCATATATTTT. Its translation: CASSPRIRQSLENTIYF.

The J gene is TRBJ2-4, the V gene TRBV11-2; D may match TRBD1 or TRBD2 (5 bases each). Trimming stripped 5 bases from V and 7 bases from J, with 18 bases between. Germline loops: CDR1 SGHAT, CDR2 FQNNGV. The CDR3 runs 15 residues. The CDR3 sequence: CASSPPGAAFNIQYF. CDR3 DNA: TGTGCCAGCAGCCCCCCCGGGGCCGCGTTCAACATTCAGTACTTC.

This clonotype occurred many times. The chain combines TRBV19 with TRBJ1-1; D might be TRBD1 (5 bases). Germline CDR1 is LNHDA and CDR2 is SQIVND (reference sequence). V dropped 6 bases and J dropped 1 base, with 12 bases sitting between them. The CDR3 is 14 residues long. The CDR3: CASRRGVSNTEAFF. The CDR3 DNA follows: TGTGCCAGTAGACGGGGCGTCTCGAACACTGAAGCTTTCTTT.

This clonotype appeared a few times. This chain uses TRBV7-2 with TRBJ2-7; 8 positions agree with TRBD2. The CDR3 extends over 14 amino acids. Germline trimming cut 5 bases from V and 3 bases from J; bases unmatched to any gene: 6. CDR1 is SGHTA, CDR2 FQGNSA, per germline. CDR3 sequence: CASSEAGGIYEQYF. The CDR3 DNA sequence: TGTGCCAGCAGCGAGGCGGGAGGCATCTACGAGCAGTACTTC.

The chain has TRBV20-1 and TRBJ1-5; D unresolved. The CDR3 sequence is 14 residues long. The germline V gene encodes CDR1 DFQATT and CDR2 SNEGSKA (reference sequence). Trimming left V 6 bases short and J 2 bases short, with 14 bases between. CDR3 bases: TGCAGTGCCAGAACAAGGGTCGGCAATCAGCCCCAGCATTTT. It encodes CSARTRVGNQPQHF.

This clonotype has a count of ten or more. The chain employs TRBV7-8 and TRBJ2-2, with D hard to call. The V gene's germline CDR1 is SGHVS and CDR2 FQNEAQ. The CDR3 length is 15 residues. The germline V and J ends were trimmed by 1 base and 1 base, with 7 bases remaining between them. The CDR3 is CASSLGQLNTGELFF. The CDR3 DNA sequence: TGTGCCAGCAGCTTAGGGCAGCTGAACACCGGGGAGCTGTTTTTT.